This T cell receptor beta chain was documented in a study of blood T cell repertoires in COVID-19. Germline V lookup: CDR1 LNHNV, CDR2 YYDKDF (reference sequence). The CDR3 is 18 residues long. With 0 bases clipped from V and 5 bases from J, the junction kept 15 bases outside the gene matches. Only in-frame clones appear in the TCRdb table, and some are missing; sequencing was by immunoSEQ multiplex PCR. This table has around 190,000 clones, 84% appearing once. The sample was peripheral blood. The chain recombines TRBV15 with TRBJ2-5, with 7 nucleotides matching TRBD2. The source of this sequence is a human donor in a cohort sampled during active COVID-19. The CDR3 DNA follows: TGTGCCACCAGCAGAGATCTGGGGGGGTATACCTTTTTTGAGACCCAGTACTTC. Translating it yields CATSRDLGGYTFFETQYF.